The T cell receptor (beta chain) described here comes from a study of early T cells in non-severe SARS-CoV-2 infection. TCRdb analysed the 5' RACE reads with MiXCR anew, one entry per CDR3 protein. The sample yields just over 60,000 distinct CDR3 sequences, roughly 8.8% seen once. V was shortened by 4 bases and J by 3 bases, with 13 bases between the two germline ends. This CDR3 region has 15 residues. Germline V gene data show CDR1 as MGHRA and CDR2 as YSYEKL. This TCR came from an adult who was a healthcare worker with PCR-confirmed SARS-CoV-2 infection or an uninfected control (not recorded which). The J gene is TRBJ2-1, the V gene TRBV4-1; D is uncertain. Sample: whole blood. The CDR3 DNA sequence: TGCGCCAGCAGCCTAGAGATCTCAAGCTACAATGAGCAGTTCTTC. It codes for CASSLEISSYNEQFF.